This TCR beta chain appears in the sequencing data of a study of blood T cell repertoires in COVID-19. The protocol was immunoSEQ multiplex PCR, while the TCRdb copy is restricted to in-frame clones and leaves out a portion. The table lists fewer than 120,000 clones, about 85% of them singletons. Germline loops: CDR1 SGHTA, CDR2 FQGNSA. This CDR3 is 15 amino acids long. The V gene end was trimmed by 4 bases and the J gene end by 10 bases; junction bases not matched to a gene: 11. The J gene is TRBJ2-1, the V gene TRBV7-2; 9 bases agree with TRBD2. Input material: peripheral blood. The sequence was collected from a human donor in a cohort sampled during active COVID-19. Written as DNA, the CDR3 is TGTGCCAGCAGCTCTCAGGGACTAGCCGTAGGGGAGCAGTTCTTC. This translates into CASSSQGLAVGEQFF.